This T cell receptor (beta chain) comes out of a study of cytomegalovirus exposure and HLA in healthy donors. Findings of the study overall: Later work found that TCR association rates differed between HLA loci; DRB1 had the most and HLA-C the fewest.

Of note for this clone: Its antigen is not identified.

Use of 60 Vbeta and 13 Jbeta primers characterized the PCR. The table came from immunoSEQ multiplex PCR; TCRdb's copy has only in-frame clones and leaves some out. The sample includes about 98,000 clones, around 80% of them seen just once. Source material: PBMCs. This TCR derives from a man aged 35-49 years in good health and CMV-seronegative.

The CDR3 loop reads CASSRVNANYGYTF. The CDR3 DNA is TGTGCCAGCAGCCGAGTAAACGCTAACTATGGCTACACCTTC. The rearrangement uses TRBV25-1 and TRBJ1-2; D remains ambiguous. V lost 6 bases, J lost 0 bases, and 11 bases lay in between. CDR3 length equals 14 residues. Germline lookup yields CDR1 MGHDK and CDR2 SYGVNS.